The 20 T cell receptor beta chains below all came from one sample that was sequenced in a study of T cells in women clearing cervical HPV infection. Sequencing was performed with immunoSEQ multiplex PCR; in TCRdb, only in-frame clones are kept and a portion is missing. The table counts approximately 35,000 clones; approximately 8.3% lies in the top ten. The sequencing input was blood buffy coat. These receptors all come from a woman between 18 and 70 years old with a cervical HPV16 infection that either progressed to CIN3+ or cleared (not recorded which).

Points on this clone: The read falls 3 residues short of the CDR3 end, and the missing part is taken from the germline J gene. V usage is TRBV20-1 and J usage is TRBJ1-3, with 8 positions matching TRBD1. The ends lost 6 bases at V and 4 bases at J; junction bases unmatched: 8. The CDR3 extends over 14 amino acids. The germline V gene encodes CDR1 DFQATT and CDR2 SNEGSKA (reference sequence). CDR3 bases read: TGCAGTGCACCCGACAGGGGACACGGAAACACC. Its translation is CSAPDRGHGNT. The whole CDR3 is CSAPDRGHGNTIYF.

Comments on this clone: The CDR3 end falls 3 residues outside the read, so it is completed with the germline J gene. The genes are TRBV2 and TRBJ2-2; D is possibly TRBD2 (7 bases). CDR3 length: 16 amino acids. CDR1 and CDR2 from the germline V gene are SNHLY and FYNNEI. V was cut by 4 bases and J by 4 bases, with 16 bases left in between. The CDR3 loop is CASSAEGGGATGELFF. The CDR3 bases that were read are TGTGCCAGCAGTGCCGAAGGGGGGGGCGCCACCGGGGAG.

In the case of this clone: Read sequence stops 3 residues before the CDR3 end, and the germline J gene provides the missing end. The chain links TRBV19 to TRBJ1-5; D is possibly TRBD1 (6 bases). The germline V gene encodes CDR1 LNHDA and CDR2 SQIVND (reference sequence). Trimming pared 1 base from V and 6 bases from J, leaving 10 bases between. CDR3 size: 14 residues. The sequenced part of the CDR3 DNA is TGTGCCAGTAGTATAGGAACAGGGACTCAGCCC. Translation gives CASSIGTGTQP. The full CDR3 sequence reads CASSIGTGTQPQHF.

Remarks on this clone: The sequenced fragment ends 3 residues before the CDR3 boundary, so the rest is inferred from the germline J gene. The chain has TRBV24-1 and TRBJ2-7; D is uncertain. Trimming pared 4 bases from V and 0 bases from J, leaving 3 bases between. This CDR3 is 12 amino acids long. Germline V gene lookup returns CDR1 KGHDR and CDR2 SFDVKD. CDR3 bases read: TGTGCCACCAGTGACAACTCCTACGAG. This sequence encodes CATSDNSYE. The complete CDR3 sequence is CATSDNSYEQYF.

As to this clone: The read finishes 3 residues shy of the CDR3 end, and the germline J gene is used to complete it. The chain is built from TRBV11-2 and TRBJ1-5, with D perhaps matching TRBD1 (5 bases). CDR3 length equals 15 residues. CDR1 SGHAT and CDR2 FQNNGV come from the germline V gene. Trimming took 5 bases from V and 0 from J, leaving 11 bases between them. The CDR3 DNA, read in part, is TGTGCCAGCAGCCCGACAGTCGGTAGCAATCAGCCC. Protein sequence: CASSPTVGSNQP. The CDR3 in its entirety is CASSPTVGSNQPQHF.

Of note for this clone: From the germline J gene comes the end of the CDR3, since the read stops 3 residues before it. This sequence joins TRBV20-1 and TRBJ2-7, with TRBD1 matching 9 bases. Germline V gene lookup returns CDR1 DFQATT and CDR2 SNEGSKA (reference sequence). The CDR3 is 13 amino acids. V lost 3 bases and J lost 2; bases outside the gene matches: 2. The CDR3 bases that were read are TGCAGTGCTAGGACAGGGGGTCCCTACGAG. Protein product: CSARTGGPYE. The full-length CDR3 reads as CSARTGGPYEQYF.

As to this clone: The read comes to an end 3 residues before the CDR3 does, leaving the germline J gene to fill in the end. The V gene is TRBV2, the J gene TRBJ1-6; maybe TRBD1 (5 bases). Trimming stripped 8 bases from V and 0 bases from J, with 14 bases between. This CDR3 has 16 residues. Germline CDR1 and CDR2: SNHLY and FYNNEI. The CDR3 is CASDDSTNSYNSPLHF. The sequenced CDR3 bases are TGTGCCAGCGACGACAGCACTAACTCCTATAATTCACCC.

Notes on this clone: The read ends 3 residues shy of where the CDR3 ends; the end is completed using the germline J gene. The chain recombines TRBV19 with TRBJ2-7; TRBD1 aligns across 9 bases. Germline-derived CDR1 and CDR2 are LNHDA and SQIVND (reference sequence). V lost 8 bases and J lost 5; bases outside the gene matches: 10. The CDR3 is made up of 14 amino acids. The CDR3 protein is CASYFRDRVDEQYF. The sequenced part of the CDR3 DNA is TGTGCCAGTTACTTCCGGGACAGGGTCGACGAG.

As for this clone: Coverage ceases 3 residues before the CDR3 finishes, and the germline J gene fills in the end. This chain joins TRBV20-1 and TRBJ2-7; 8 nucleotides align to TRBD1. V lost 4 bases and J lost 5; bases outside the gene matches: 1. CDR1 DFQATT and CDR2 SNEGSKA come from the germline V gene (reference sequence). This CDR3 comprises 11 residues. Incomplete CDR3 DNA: TGCAGTGCTAACAGGGGGGACGAG. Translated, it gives CSANRGDE. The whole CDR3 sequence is CSANRGDEQYF.

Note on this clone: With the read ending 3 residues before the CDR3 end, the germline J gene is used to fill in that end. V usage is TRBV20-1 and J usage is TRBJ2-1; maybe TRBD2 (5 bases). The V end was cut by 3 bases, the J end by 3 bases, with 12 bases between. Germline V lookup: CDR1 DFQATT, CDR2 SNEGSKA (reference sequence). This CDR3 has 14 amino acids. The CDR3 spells CSASGELGYNEQFF. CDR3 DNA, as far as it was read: TGCAGTGCTAGTGGGGAACTAGGCTACAATGAG.

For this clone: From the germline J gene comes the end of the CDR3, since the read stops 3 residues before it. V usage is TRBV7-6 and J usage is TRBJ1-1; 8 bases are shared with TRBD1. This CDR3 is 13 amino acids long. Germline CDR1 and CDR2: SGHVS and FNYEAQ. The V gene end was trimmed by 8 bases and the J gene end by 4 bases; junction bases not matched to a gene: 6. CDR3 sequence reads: CASGNDRGTEAFF. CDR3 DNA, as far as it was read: TGTGCCAGCGGCAACGACAGGGGCACTGAA.

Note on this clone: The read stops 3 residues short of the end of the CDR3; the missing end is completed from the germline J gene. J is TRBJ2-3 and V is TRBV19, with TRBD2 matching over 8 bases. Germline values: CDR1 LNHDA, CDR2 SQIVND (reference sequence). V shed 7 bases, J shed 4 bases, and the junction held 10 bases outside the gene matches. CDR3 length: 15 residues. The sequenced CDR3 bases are TGTGCCAGTACCCCGGGACTAGAGTATGCAGATACG. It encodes CASTPGLEYADT. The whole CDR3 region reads CASTPGLEYADTQYF.

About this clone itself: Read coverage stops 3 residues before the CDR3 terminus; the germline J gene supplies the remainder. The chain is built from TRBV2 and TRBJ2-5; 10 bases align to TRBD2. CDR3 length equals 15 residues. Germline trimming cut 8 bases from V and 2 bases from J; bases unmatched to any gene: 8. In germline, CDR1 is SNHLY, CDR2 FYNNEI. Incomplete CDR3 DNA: TGTGCCAGCTCAGGGCTAGCGGGAGTTCAAGAGACC. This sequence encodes CASSGLAGVQET. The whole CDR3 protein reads CASSGLAGVQETQYF. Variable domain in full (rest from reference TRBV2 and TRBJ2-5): EPEVTQTPSHQVTQMGQEVILRCVPISNHLYFYWYRQILGQKVEFLVSFYNNEISEKSEIFDDQFSVERPDGSNFTLKIRSTKLEDSAMYFCASSGLAGVQETQYFGPGTRLLVL.

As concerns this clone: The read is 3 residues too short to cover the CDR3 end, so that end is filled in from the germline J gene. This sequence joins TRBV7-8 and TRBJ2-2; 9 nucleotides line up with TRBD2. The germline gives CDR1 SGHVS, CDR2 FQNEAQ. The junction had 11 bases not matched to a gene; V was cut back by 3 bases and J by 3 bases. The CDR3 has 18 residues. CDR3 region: CASSFRLFSGGDTGELFF. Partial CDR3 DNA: TGTGCCAGCAGCTTTAGACTCTTTAGCGGGGGTGACACCGGGGAG.

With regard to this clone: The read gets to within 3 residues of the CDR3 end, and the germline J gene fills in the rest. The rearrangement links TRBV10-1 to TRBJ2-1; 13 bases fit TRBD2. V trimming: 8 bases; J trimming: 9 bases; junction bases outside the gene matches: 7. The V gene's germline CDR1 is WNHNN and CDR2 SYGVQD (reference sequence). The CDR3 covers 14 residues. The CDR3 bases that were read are TGCGCCAGCGGGACTAGCGGGACGTGGGGTGAG. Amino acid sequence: CASGTSGTWGE. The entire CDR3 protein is CASGTSGTWGEQFF.

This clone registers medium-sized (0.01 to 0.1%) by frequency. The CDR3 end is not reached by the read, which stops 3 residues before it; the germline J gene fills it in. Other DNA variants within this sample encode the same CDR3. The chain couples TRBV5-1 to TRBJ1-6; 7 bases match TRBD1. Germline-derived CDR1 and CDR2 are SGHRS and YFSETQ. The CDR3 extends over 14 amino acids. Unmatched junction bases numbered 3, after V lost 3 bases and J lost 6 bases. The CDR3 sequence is CASSSGTVNSPLHF. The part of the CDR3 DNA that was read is TGCGCCAGCAGCTCCGGGACAGTTAATTCACCC.

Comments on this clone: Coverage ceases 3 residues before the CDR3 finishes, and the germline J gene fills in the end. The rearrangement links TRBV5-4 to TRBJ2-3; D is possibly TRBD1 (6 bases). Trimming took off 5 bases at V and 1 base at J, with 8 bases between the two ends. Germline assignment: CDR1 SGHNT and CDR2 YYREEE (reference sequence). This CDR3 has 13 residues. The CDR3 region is CASRRQGTDTQYF. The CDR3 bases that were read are TGTGCCAGCAGACGACAGGGCACAGATACG.

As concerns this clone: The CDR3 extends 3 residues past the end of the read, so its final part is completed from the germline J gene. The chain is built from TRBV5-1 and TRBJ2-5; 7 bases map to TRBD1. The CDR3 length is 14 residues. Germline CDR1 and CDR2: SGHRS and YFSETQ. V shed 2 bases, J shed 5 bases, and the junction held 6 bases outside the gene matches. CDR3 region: CASSFQGERETQYF. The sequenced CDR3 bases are TGCGCCAGCAGCTTTCAGGGGGAGCGGGAGACC.

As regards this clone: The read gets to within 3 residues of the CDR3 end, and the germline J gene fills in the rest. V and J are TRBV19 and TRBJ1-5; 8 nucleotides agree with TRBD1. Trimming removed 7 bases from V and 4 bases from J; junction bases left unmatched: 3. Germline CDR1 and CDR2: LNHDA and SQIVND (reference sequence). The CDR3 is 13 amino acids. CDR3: CASNDRGNQPQHF. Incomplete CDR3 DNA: TGTGCCAGTAATGACAGGGGTAATCAGCCC. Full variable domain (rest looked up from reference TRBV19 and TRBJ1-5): DGGITQSPKYLFRKEGQNVTLSCEQNLNHDAMYWYRQDPGQGLRLIYYSQIVNDFQKGDIAEGYSVSREKKESFPLTVTSAQKNPTAFYLCASNDRGNQPQHFGDGTRLSIL.

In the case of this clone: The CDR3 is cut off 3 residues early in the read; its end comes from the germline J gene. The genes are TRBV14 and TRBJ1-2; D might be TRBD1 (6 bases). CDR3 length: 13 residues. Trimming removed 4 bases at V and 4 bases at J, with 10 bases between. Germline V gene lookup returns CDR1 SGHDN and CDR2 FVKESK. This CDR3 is CASSPGQFYGYTF. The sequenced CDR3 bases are TGTGCCAGCAGCCCAGGACAGTTCTATGGC.